Presented here are 3 T cell receptor beta chains from one specimen sequenced in a study of blood T cell repertoires in COVID-19. Using immunoSEQ multiplex PCR, the repertoire was profiled, and TCRdb retains in-frame clones only, with some absent. The table lists 300,000 or so clones, around 86% of them singletons. The sequenced sample was PBMCs or T cells enriched from blood (not recorded which). The receptor set was obtained from a woman between 18 and 30 years old who had recovered from COVID-19.

This chain uses TRBV4-1 with TRBJ2-1, with 10 bases matching TRBD2. The CDR3 has 17 amino acids. V lost 0 bases and J lost 3; bases outside the gene matches: 5. Germline CDR1 and CDR2: MGHRA and YSYEKL. CDR3 residues: CASSQDQLAGRYNEQFF. Here the CDR3 DNA reads TGCGCCAGCAGCCAAGATCAACTAGCGGGACGCTACAATGAGCAGTTCTTC.

V and J are TRBV11-2 and TRBJ1-3, with D possibly matching TRBD1 (5 bases). This CDR3 is built from 14 residues. V gave up 1 base and J gave up 1 base, with 5 bases separating them. Germline CDR1 is SGHAT and CDR2 is FQNNGV. CDR3: CASSLAGSGNTIYF. Here the CDR3 DNA reads TGTGCCAGCAGCTTAGCAGGGTCTGGAAACACCATATATTTT. The whole variable domain, remainder taken from reference TRBV11-2 and TRBJ1-3, is EAGVAQSPRYKIIEKRQSVAFWCNPISGHATLYWYQQILGQGPKLLIQFQNNGVVDDSQLPKDRFSAERLKGVDSTLKIQPAKLEDSAVYLCASSLAGSGNTIYFGEGSWLTVV.

The rearrangement uses TRBV5-1 and TRBJ1-2, with TRBD1 matching over 9 bases. Germline CDR1 and CDR2: SGHRS and YFSETQ. The V and J ends lost 4 bases and 8 bases, in that order; junction bases with no gene match: 15. The CDR3 covers 16 residues. CDR3 sequence reads: CASSPPDRGGDGGYTF. CDR3 in DNA: TGCGCCAGCAGCCCCCCGGACAGGGGAGGGGATGGCGGCTACACCTTC.